This T cell receptor beta chain stems from a study of blood T cell dynamics during melanoma immunotherapy. Study as a whole: Patients with metastatic melanoma got pembrolizumab or nivolumab-ipilimumab as first-line care. Notes on the study in general: Disease-control patients' PBMC repertoires became either more clonal or more diverse at W3.

Each bulk PBMC sample had approximately 340 ng DNA loaded. Sequencing was performed with immunoSEQ multiplex PCR; in TCRdb, only in-frame clones are kept and a portion is missing. Altogether 7,000 to 9,000 clones are present, roughly 84% being singletons, with the ten largest covering 16%. Points on this clone: What it binds is unknown.

The time point was: pre-treatment baseline. At 12 weeks after first infusion, RECIST 1.1 defined response for most patients. Trimming pared 1 base from V and 6 bases from J, leaving 10 bases between. Germline V lookup: CDR1 SGHTA, CDR2 FQGNSA. This CDR3 has 13 residues. The receptor comes from a human donor with melanoma. This rearrangement joins TRBV7-2 to TRBJ2-7; the D is unclear. The sequences come from blood, collected from a patient treated with checkpoint blockade. CDR3 nucleotide sequence: TGTGCCAGCAGCTTAGTCTCCAGACGCGAGCAGTACTTC. Protein sequence: CASSLVSRREQYF.